The rows below give T cell receptor beta chains drawn from one sample of a study of T cell changes during pregnancy in multiple sclerosis. Profiled with immunoSEQ multiplex PCR; TCRdb holds only in-frame clones, not every one. Among 35,000 to 55,000 clones listed, 80% to 90% were seen once. The sequencing used CD4+ T cells from peripheral blood mononuclear cells, collected after pregnancy. Receptors were obtained from a female donor with multiple sclerosis, enrolled in a pregnancy study. The CDR3 runs from the conserved cysteine through the conserved F or W.

V gene: TRBV28
J gene: TRBJ1-2
CDR3 protein: CASSSRGPLYGYTF

V gene: TRBV10-3
J gene: TRBJ2-4
CDR3 protein: CAISESLLAGGKNIQYF

V gene: TRBV7-3
J gene: TRBJ2-3
CDR3 protein: CASSSFSGRGTDTQYF

V gene: TRBV7-3
J gene: TRBJ2-5
CDR3 protein: CASRSSGLGETQYF

V gene: TRBV5-1
J gene: TRBJ2-5
CDR3 protein: CASGVDREETQYF

V gene: TRBV11-1
J gene: TRBJ2-4
CDR3 protein: CASRPSVGGLIQYF

V gene: TRBV28
J gene: TRBJ2-1
CDR3 protein: CASSLRPRPGNEQFF

V gene: TRBV19
J gene: TRBJ1-5
CDR3 protein: CASINRGQGYNQPQHF

V gene: TRBV7-8
J gene: TRBJ2-7
CDR3 protein: CASSLSMGASYEQYF

V gene: TRBV7-9
J gene: TRBJ2-1
CDR3 protein: CASSLASGSSYNEQFF

V gene: TRBV11-2
J gene: TRBJ2-7
CDR3 protein: CASSLIFSTYEQYF

V gene: TRBV30
J gene: TRBJ1-1
CDR3 protein: CASNSGYEAFF

V gene: TRBV5-6
J gene: TRBJ1-2
CDR3 protein: CASSPGTGSYGYTF

V gene: TRBV28
J gene: TRBJ1-2
CDR3 protein: CASSSPGQGYGGYTF

V gene: TRBV5-8
J gene: TRBJ1-1
CDR3 protein: CASSLRDRGILNTEAFF

V gene: TRBV7-2
J gene: TRBJ2-7
CDR3 protein: CASSPGGSMSHEQYF

V gene: TRBV19
J gene: TRBJ1-4
CDR3 protein: CASSIGGQGNEKLFF

V gene: TRBV7-3
J gene: TRBJ1-1
CDR3 protein: CASSLNQDTEAFF

V gene: TRBV6-1
J gene: TRBJ2-2
CDR3 protein: CASSELAGTTGELFF

V gene: TRBV7-3
J gene: TRBJ2-5
CDR3 protein: CASSLRREETQYF

V gene: TRBV5-1
J gene: TRBJ2-3
CDR3 protein: CASSLLPASGGTDTQYF

V gene: TRBV11-3
J gene: TRBJ2-5
CDR3 protein: CASSLRPLQGKGGETQYF

V gene: TRBV6-6
J gene: TRBJ2-3
CDR3 protein: CASAELAGVGDTQYF

V gene: TRBV19
J gene: TRBJ2-7
CDR3 protein: CASSNKEGPSYEQYF

V gene: TRBV10-3
J gene: TRBJ2-2
CDR3 protein: CAISGLNWTSINTGELFF

V gene: TRBV5-6
J gene: TRBJ1-3
CDR3 protein: CASSLAEAALTYSGNTIYF

V gene: TRBV19
J gene: TRBJ2-1
CDR3 protein: CASSIVGQGASNEQFF

V gene: TRBV19
J gene: TRBJ1-1
CDR3 protein: CASSKTEKGRSLSGTEAFF

V gene: TRBV30
J gene: TRBJ1-2
CDR3 protein: CAWSAGTGDYGYTF

V gene: TRBV7-9
J gene: TRBJ1-1
CDR3 protein: CASSSRPGGTEAFF

V gene: TRBV7-2
J gene: TRBJ2-7
CDR3 protein: CASRPSGSYSYEQYF

V gene: TRBV15
J gene: TRBJ2-5
CDR3 protein: CATSRDRGAETQYF

V gene: TRBV19
J gene: TRBJ1-1
CDR3 protein: CASSISTGMNTEAFF

V gene: TRBV10-1
J gene: TRBJ2-3
CDR3 protein: CASSEGLAPDTQYF

V gene: TRBV19
J gene: TRBJ2-1
CDR3 protein: CASSSSSGRLTNEQFF

V gene: TRBV19
J gene: TRBJ2-2
CDR3 protein: CASNSGGLGGELFF

V gene: TRBV19
J gene: TRBJ2-1
CDR3 protein: CASSIDAPGMDEQFF

V gene: TRBV10-2
J gene: TRBJ1-1
CDR3 protein: CASSRQVNTEAFF

V gene: TRBV5-1
J gene: TRBJ2-3
CDR3 protein: CASSLGGALGTDTQYF

V gene: TRBV28
J gene: TRBJ2-1
CDR3 protein: CASSPRTSGGYNEQFF

V gene: TRBV19
J gene: TRBJ2-2
CDR3 protein: CASSITSGELGTGELFF

V gene: TRBV7-2
J gene: TRBJ2-1
CDR3 protein: CASSRVGWSSYNEQFF

V gene: TRBV5-1
J gene: TRBJ1-2
CDR3 protein: CASSLEAGAVNGYTF

V gene: TRBV7-2
J gene: TRBJ2-7
CDR3 protein: CASRMEGFYEQYF

V gene: TRBV27
J gene: TRBJ2-7
CDR3 protein: CASSFLTGSYEQYF

V gene: TRBV28
J gene: TRBJ1-2
CDR3 protein: CASREINYGYTF

V gene: TRBV7-3
J gene: TRBJ2-3
CDR3 protein: CASSSGTSVSTDTQYF

V gene: TRBV7-6
J gene: TRBJ2-6
CDR3 protein: CASRRQASGANVLTF

V gene: TRBV20-1
J gene: TRBJ2-7
CDR3 protein: CSAQSGDEQYF